Listed below are T cell receptor beta chains from one sample, sequenced in a study of T-cell reconstitution after alpha-beta-depleted transplantation in children. TCRdb re-called the PCR reads with MiXCR, one entry per CDR3 protein. Of 530,000 or so distinct CDR3 sequences in the sample, around 27% were seen once. This specimen consisted of PBMCs, obtained before TCRalphabeta/CD19-depleted stem cell transplant. The receptor source for this set is a boy less than two years old with Wiskott-Aldrich syndrome, due to receive a stem cell transplant. Each CDR3 is given with its conserved first and last residue. D genes are given only for firm matches. The size entry is marked missing in some rows and otherwise reads once, few, many or a size class.

j_call d_call clone_size v_call cdr3_aa cdr3_nt
TRBJ2-5 TRBD2 few TRBV7-9 CASSAGTSGRETQYF TGTGCCAGCAGCGCCGGGACTAGCGGGAGAGAGACCCAGTACTTC
TRBJ2-7 NA few TRBV20-1 CSLGRSYEQYF TGCAGTTTGGGACGAAGCTACGAGCAGTACTTC
TRBJ1-5 TRBD1 few TRBV6-1 CASSVTGDQPQHF TGTGCCAGCAGTGTGACAGGGGACCAGCCCCAGCATTTT
TRBJ1-2 NA NA TRBV5-5 CASSLFPDYGYTF TGTGCCAGCAGCTTGTTTCCGGATTATGGCTACACCTTC
TRBJ1-1 NA few TRBV28 CASTTNTEAFF TGTGCCAGCACGACGAACACTGAAGCTTTCTTT
TRBJ2-5 TRBD2 NA TRBV12-3/TRBV12-4 CASSPAAGLALQETQYF TGTGCCAGCAGTCCAGCTGCGGGACTAGCCCTTCAAGAGACCCAGTACTTC
TRBJ2-7 NA NA TRBV6-5 CASSYGEISYEQYF TGTGCCAGCAGTTATGGGGAGATCTCCTACGAGCAGTACTTC
TRBJ2-3 TRBD1 NA TRBV7-6 CASSLDRGYTDTQYF TGTGCCAGCAGCCTGGACAGGGGATACACAGATACGCAGTATTTT
TRBJ2-1 NA few TRBV5-1 CASSFGLGDNEQFF TGCGCCAGCAGCTTCGGTTTGGGGGACAATGAGCAGTTCTTC
TRBJ1-1 NA few TRBV20-1 CSASTPAAEAFF TGCAGTGCAAGCACACCGGCGGCTGAAGCTTTCTTT
TRBJ2-1 NA NA TRBV27 CASSFRAQNEQFF TGTGCCAGCAGTTTTAGGGCCCAGAATGAGCAGTTCTTC
TRBJ2-1 TRBD1 NA TRBV9 CASSLLRDSSYNEQFF TGTGCCAGCAGCCTTTTAAGGGACAGTTCCTACAATGAGCAGTTCTTC
TRBJ2-2 NA few TRBV7-9 CASSYRTHRDTGELFF TGTGCCAGCAGCTACCGGACGCATCGGGACACCGGGGAGCTGTTTTTT
TRBJ2-7 NA NA TRBV5-1 CASSVDTSYEQYF TGCGCCAGCAGCGTGGACACCTCCTACGAGCAGTACTTC
TRBJ2-7 NA few TRBV15 CATRRGVSYEQYF TGTGCCACGCGGCGGGGAGTCTCCTACGAGCAGTACTTC
TRBJ1-1 TRBD1 few TRBV20-1 CSARDAGTGATEAFF TGCAGTGCTAGAGATGCCGGGACAGGGGCCACTGAAGCTTTCTTT
TRBJ2-1 NA NA TRBV5-1 CASSPGRPGYNEQFF TGCGCCAGCAGCCCGGGACGTCCGGGATACAATGAGCAGTTCTTC
TRBJ2-1 NA NA TRBV20-1 CCARDWSATPGMDSFF TGCTGTGCTAGAGATTGGAGCGCGACCCCCGGGATGGACAGTTTCTTC
TRBJ1-5 NA few TRBV2 CASKGGQGNQPQHF TGTGCCAGCAAAGGAGGACAAGGGAATCAGCCCCAGCATTTT
TRBJ2-5 TRBD2 once TRBV20-1 CSAPLLAGIETQYF TGCAGTGCCCCACTACTAGCGGGTATAGAGACCCAGTACTTC
TRBJ2-2 TRBD1 few TRBV27 CASSFWRTGGRFGELFF TGTGCCAGCAGTTTCTGGCGGACAGGGGGTCGGTTCGGGGAGCTGTTTTTT
TRBJ2-7 NA NA TRBV6-1 CASRGVLGNEQYF TGTGCCAGCAGGGGGGTCCTGGGTAATGAGCAGTACTTC
TRBJ1-2 NA NA TRBV29-1 CSVVVQANYGYTF TGCAGCGTTGTTGTCCAAGCCAACTATGGCTACACCTTC
TRBJ2-5 NA few TRBV5-1 CASSLHDWAQETQYF TGCGCCAGCAGCTTGCACGACTGGGCCCAAGAGACCCAGTACTTC
TRBJ2-1 TRBD2 NA TRBV30 CAWSVRASGSGNEQFF TGTGCCTGGAGTGTACGGGCTAGCGGGAGCGGGAATGAGCAGTTCTTC
TRBJ2-7 NA few TRBV10-3 CAISESDVGGPRYF TGTGCCATCAGTGAGTCCGATGTAGGAGGACCCCGGTACTTC
TRBJ2-7 NA few TRBV7-9 CASSLDTNNEQYF TGTGCCAGCAGCCTGGACACAAACAACGAGCAGTACTTC
TRBJ2-7 TRBD2 once TRBV29-1 CSVVGGRGSSYEQYF TGCAGCGTTGTTGGCGGGAGGGGAAGCTCCTACGAGCAGTACTTC
TRBJ1-2 NA few TRBV6-1 CASSVYGYTF TGTGCCAGCAGTGTGTATGGCTACACCTTC
TRBJ2-4 TRBD1 NA TRBV29-1 CSVGKTGGIQYF TGCAGCGTTGGCAAGACAGGGGGCATTCAGTACTTC
TRBJ1-4 NA NA TRBV10-3 CAISGGPDEKLFF TGTGCCATCAGTGGGGGACCGGATGAAAAACTGTTTTTT
TRBJ1-2 NA NA TRBV20-1 CSARDPGSFFGYTF TGCAGTGCTAGAGATCCTGGGTCTTTTTTTGGCTACACCTTC
TRBJ1-3 NA few TRBV20-1 CSAREHFAGNTIYF TGCAGTGCTAGAGAACACTTCGCTGGAAACACCATATATTTT
TRBJ1-1 TRBD1 few TRBV2 CASRMDRGMNTEAFF TGTGCCAGCAGGATGGACAGGGGGATGAACACTGAAGCTTTCTTT
TRBJ1-5 NA once TRBV28 CASSLARINQPQHF TGTGCCAGCAGTTTAGCCAGGATCAATCAGCCCCAGCATTTT
TRBJ2-1 NA NA TRBV21-1 CASPSGLAGENSYNEQFF TGTGCCAGCCCATCCGGACTAGCGGGAGAGAATTCCTACAATGAGCAGTTCTTC
TRBJ1-1 NA NA TRBV20-1 CSARSADPGVPTEAFF TGCAGTGCTAGATCGGCCGACCCAGGGGTCCCCACTGAAGCTTTCTTT
TRBJ2-2 NA NA TRBV5-1 CASSLESGVVTGELFF TGCGCCAGCAGCTTGGAATCCGGGGTGGTCACCGGGGAGCTGTTTTTT
TRBJ2-7 TRBD2 NA TRBV29-1 CSVLAGANYEQYF TGCAGCGTCCTAGCGGGAGCCAACTACGAGCAGTACTTC
TRBJ1-5 TRBD1 few TRBV10-2 CASSESTGSNQPQHF TGCGCCAGCAGTGAGTCGACAGGGAGCAATCAGCCCCAGCATTTT
TRBJ2-5 NA NA TRBV20-1 CSAREPGRETQYF TGCAGTGCTAGAGAGCCTGGTAGGGAGACCCAGTACTTC